This TCR beta chain was documented in a study of T-cell reconstitution after alpha-beta-depleted transplantation in children. The sample holds many counts of this clonotype. V shed 4 bases and J 2 bases; nucleotides not matched to a gene: 4. Germline V gene sequence: CDR1 SGHNT, CDR2 YENEEA. There are 15 residues in the CDR3. Unique molecular identifiers were used to barcode this TCRbeta library. TCRdb recomputed calls from the PCR reads with MiXCR, one row per CDR3 protein. The sample carries some 200,000 distinct CDR3 sequences, about 14% recorded once. V gene TRBV11-3 combines with J gene TRBJ2-2; 7 nucleotides agree with TRBD1. The sequence derives from a human donor who donated a stem cell graft to a child with acute lymphoblastic leukemia. Sequencing was performed on PBMCs from the stem cell graft donor, taken from the stem cell graft. CDR3: CASSSGTVNTGELFF. The CDR3 DNA reads TGTGCCAGCAGCTCTGGGACAGTTAACACCGGGGAGCTGTTTTTT. The variable domain in full, completed from reference TRBV11-3 and TRBJ2-2, reads EAGVVQSPRYKIIEKKQPVAFWCNPISGHNTLYWYLQNLGQGPELLIRYENEEAVDDSQLPKDRFSAERLKGVDSTLKIQPAELGDSAVYLCASSSGTVNTGELFFGEGSRLTVL.